One and the same sample provided the 7 T cell receptor beta chains below, sequenced in a study of shared clonotypes between healthy human individuals. Using immunoSEQ multiplex PCR, the repertoire was profiled, and TCRdb retains in-frame clones only, with some absent. Of a few million clones in the sample, 90% to 97% were seen once. The sequenced material came from naive CD4+ T cells sorted from blood. Subset: CD45RA+ positively selected. These receptors all come from a young man in good health.

The chain uses TRBV15 and TRBJ2-3; tentatively, D is TRBD1 or TRBD2 (5 bases each). V was clipped by 8 bases and J by 3 bases, with 15 bases between them. Germline CDR1 is LNHNV and CDR2 is YYDKDF (reference sequence). The CDR3 has 14 residues. CDR3 region: CATSTYGATDTQYF. In DNA, the CDR3 is TGTGCCACCTCCACGTACGGGGCTACAGATACGCAGTATTTT.

On this clone: The identical CDR3 is also encoded by other nucleotide sequences in the sample. This chain uses TRBV6-6 with TRBJ2-3; TRBD1 agrees at 7 bases. V was clipped by 0 bases and J by 1 base; unmatched bases: 4. Germline-derived CDR1 and CDR2 are MNHNY and SVGAGI (reference sequence). The CDR3 sequence is 16 residues long. This CDR3 reads CASSYSRQGGTDTQYF. For the CDR3, the DNA is TGTGCCAGCAGTTACTCCCGCCAGGGGGGCACAGATACGCAGTATTTT.

J is TRBJ2-5 and V is TRBV6-5, with no clear D. V gave up 6 bases and J gave up 2 bases, with 13 bases separating them. Germline assignment: CDR1 MNHEY and CDR2 SVGAGI. The CDR3 extends over 14 amino acids. The CDR3 DNA reads as TGTGCCAGCAGCGGTAAAGCGATACAAGAGACCCAGTACTTC. Translated: CASSGKAIQETQYF.

The chain combines TRBV30 with TRBJ1-1, with D unresolved. This CDR3 is 14 amino acids long. Trimming left V 1 base short and J 6 bases short, with 15 bases between. The germline V gene encodes CDR1 GTSNPN and CDR2 SVGIG (reference sequence). CDR3 nucleotide sequence: TGTGCCTGGAGTGGAAGTGAACTGTTTCCTGAAGCTTTCTTT. It yields the protein CAWSGSELFPEAFF.

The chain combines TRBV28 with TRBJ1-1; no reliable D call. This CDR3 region has 13 residues. The ends were cut back, 6 bases at V and 1 base at J, with 9 bases in the middle. Germline V gene sequence: CDR1 MDHEN, CDR2 SYDVKM. CDR3 region: CASSMTGNTEAFF. The CDR3 nucleotides read TGTGCCAGCAGCATGACGGGGAACACTGAAGCTTTCTTT. Complete variable domain (other parts from reference TRBV28 and TRBJ1-1): DVKVTQSSRYLVKRTGEKVFLECVQDMDHENMFWYRQDPGLGLRLIYFSYDVKMKEKGDIPEGYSVSREKKERFSLILESASTNQTSMYLCASSMTGNTEAFFGQGTRLTVV.

The CDR3: CASSVLQETQYF. The CDR3, as DNA: TGTGCCAGCAGTGTACTTCAAGAGACCCAGTACTTC. The chain links TRBV2 to TRBJ2-5; no clear D gene. Trimming took 4 bases from V and 2 from J, leaving 5 bases between them. The CDR3 consists of 12 residues. The germline CDR1 and CDR2 sequences are SNHLY and FYNNEI.

The chain carries TRBV28 and TRBJ2-7, with TRBD2 identical over 12 bases. Germline values: CDR1 MDHEN, CDR2 SYDVKM. After removal of 5 bases from V and 4 bases from J, the junction contained 3 bases not matched to a gene. The CDR3 has 14 amino acids. The CDR3 is CASSPGLAGYEQYF. The CDR3 nucleotides are TGTGCCAGCAGTCCCGGACTAGCGGGGTACGAGCAGTACTTC.